This entry lists 25 T cell receptor beta chains sequenced from one sample in a study of cytotoxic CD8 clonotypes in ibrutinib-treated CLL. The protocol was immunoSEQ multiplex PCR, while the TCRdb copy is restricted to in-frame clones and leaves out a portion. The data hold 200,000 or so clones, with roughly three quarters observed a single time. This specimen was PBMCs, taken after 12 months of ibrutinib treatment. The source of these receptors is a human donor with chronic lymphocytic leukemia.

The chain recombines TRBV6-5 with TRBJ2-1, with 13 bases identical to TRBD2. The CDR3 totals 16 residues. Per the germline V gene, CDR1 is MNHEY and CDR2 is SVGAGI. J gave up 6 bases and V 2 bases, and 4 bases lay outside the gene matches. The CDR3 DNA follows: TGTGCCAGCAGTTACCCACTAGCGGGAGGGGGCAATGAGCAGTTCTTC. Translation: CASSYPLAGGGNEQFF.

This clone came up many times. This chain uses TRBV30 with TRBJ1-5, with D perhaps TRBD1 (5 bases). CDR1 and CDR2 (germline): GTSNPN, SVGIG (reference sequence). V was pared by 1 base and J by 9 bases, with 13 bases between. The CDR3 extends over 13 amino acids. The CDR3 here is CAWSGGVLWPQHF. In DNA form, the CDR3 reads TGTGCCTGGAGTGGAGGGGTTTTATGGCCCCAGCATTTT.

V and J are TRBV29-1 and TRBJ1-1, with D possibly matching TRBD1 (6 bases). Germline V CDR1 and CDR2: SQVTM, ANQGSEA. The CDR3 is 15 residues long. With 8 bases removed from V and 7 bases from J, the gap between germline ends came to 26 bases. CDR3 in DNA: TGCAGCACATCGAGGGGGGAGCTCATAAGTATTGAAGCTTTCTTT. Protein product: CSTSRGELISIEAFF.

The chain joins TRBV4-1 to TRBJ1-1, with D unclear. This CDR3 contains 14 residues. Trimming removed 0 bases from V and 2 bases from J, with 7 bases in between. Germline CDR1 and CDR2: MGHRA and YSYEKL. The CDR3 bases are TGCGCCAGCAGCCAAGATAATCCCAACACTGAAGCTTTCTTT. Translated: CASSQDNPNTEAFF.

The V gene is TRBV18, the J gene TRBJ1-2; 9 nucleotides match TRBD1. The CDR3 runs to 15 residues. V lost 3 bases and J lost 9; bases outside the gene matches: 11. Germline V gene sequence: CDR1 KGHSH, CDR2 LQKENI. The CDR3 coding sequence is TGTGCCAGCTCACCGACAGTGGACAGGGGAGGTAGCTACACCTTC. This sequence encodes CASSPTVDRGGSYTF.

The chain uses TRBV6-5 and TRBJ1-5; no reliable D call. CDR3 length: 15 residues. Looked up from germline, CDR1 is MNHEY and CDR2 is SVGAGI. V shed 2 bases and J shed 0 bases, with 8 bases lying between them. CDR3: CASSYGQSSNQPQHF. The CDR3 DNA is TGTGCCAGCAGTTACGGGCAGAGTAGCAATCAGCCCCAGCATTTT.

The chain joins TRBV4-3 to TRBJ2-3; D is tentatively TRBD1 or TRBD2 (6 bases each). The germline CDR1 and CDR2 sequences are LGHNA and YSLEER. The CDR3 is 17 amino acids. The V end lost 0 bases, the J end lost 4 bases, and 17 bases lay between the germline ends. The CDR3 region is CASSQEGVSGEADTQYF. CDR3 DNA sequence: TGCGCCAGCAGCCAAGAGGGGGTGTCAGGGGAGGCAGATACGCAGTATTTT.

The chain links TRBV27 to TRBJ2-5, with D unclear. Germline CDR1 is MNHEY and CDR2 is SMNVEV (reference sequence). Trimming stripped 4 bases from V and 7 bases from J, with 13 bases between. The CDR3 contains 13 residues. CDR3 bases: TGTGCCAGCAGTTCTCGGGCCCACCGGACCCAGTACTTC. The encoded protein is CASSSRAHRTQYF.

This chain uses TRBV6-5 with TRBJ1-2; the D is unclear. Between the trimmed V and J ends, which lost 6 bases and 0 bases, there was a span of 11 bases. Germline CDR1 MNHEY, CDR2 SVGAGI. The CDR3 spans 14 residues. The CDR3 reads CASSSAAANYGYTF. CDR3 bases: TGTGCCAGCAGCTCCGCGGCAGCTAACTATGGCTACACCTTC.

This sequence joins TRBV9 and TRBJ2-3, with TRBD2 matching 7 bases. The germline gives CDR1 SGDLS, CDR2 YYNGEE. J gave up 6 bases and V 3 bases, and 10 bases lay outside the gene matches. The CDR3 loop spans 15 amino acids. The chain's CDR3 is CASSEGLLREDTQYF. The DNA for the CDR3 is TGTGCCAGCAGCGAGGGACTCCTGCGGGAGGATACGCAGTATTTT.

This clone has more than one count but fewer than ten. The rearrangement uses TRBV29-1 and TRBJ2-7; D may be TRBD2 (7 bases). This CDR3 region has 13 residues. The V gene's germline CDR1 is SQVTM and CDR2 ANQGSEA. Deletions cut 6 bases from V and 0 bases from J, with 12 bases between. Here the CDR3 DNA reads TGCAGCGTGCGGCGGGGGCCCTCCTACGAGCAGTACTTC. Translating it yields CSVRRGPSYEQYF.

This clone occurred a few times. The chain carries TRBV29-1 and TRBJ1-5; D is perhaps TRBD1 (5 bases). This CDR3 region has 12 residues. Germline V gene lookup returns CDR1 SQVTM and CDR2 ANQGSEA. The ends were cut back, 7 bases at V and 2 bases at J, with 9 bases in the middle. The CDR3 sequence: CSAREGNQPQHF. The CDR3 bases are TGCAGCGCCAGGGAGGGCAATCAGCCCCAGCATTTT.

This clone turned up a few times. The V and J genes are TRBV4-1 and TRBJ1-1, with 9 bases that match TRBD1. Losses at the gene ends were 3 bases for V and 0 bases for J; bases not matched to a gene: 11. The CDR3 is made up of 18 amino acids. Germline CDR1 is MGHRA and CDR2 is YSYEKL. CDR3 nucleotides: TGCGCCAGCAGCCAGAGTCGACAGGGGGGCTCGGTGAACACTGAAGCTTTCTTT. This encodes CASSQSRQGGSVNTEAFF.

This clone came up a few times. The chain employs TRBV7-3 and TRBJ1-3, with TRBD1 identical over 7 bases. The CDR3 runs 16 residues. With 5 bases clipped from V and 2 bases from J, the junction kept 9 bases outside the gene matches. Germline CDR1 and CDR2: SGHTA and FQGTGA. This CDR3 reads CASSPNSQGAGNTIYF. The CDR3 DNA sequence: TGTGCCAGCAGCCCGAACTCTCAGGGGGCTGGAAACACCATATATTTT.

CDR3 DNA: TGTGCCAGCAGTGCGGCTAATAATTCACCCCTCCACTTT. It is translated as CASSAANNSPLHF. The chain carries TRBV6-5 and TRBJ1-6; D ambiguous. Germline loops: CDR1 MNHEY, CDR2 SVGAGI. V was shortened by 5 bases and J by 5 bases, with 7 bases between the two germline ends. The CDR3 is 13 amino acids.

This chain's CDR3 is CASQIAGGGNEQFF. The CDR3 DNA reads TGTGCCAGCCAGATTGCGGGCGGAGGGAATGAGCAGTTCTTC. This chain connects TRBV6-6 to TRBJ2-1; D is perhaps TRBD2 (6 bases). Germline CDR1 MNHNY, CDR2 SVGAGI (reference sequence). The germline V and J ends were trimmed by 8 bases and 7 bases, with 18 bases remaining between them. CDR3 length: 14 amino acids.

The chain carries TRBV5-1 and TRBJ1-2; D ambiguous. Germline values: CDR1 SGHRS, CDR2 YFSETQ. With 1 base removed from V and 3 bases from J, the gap between germline ends came to 7 bases. CDR3 length equals 13 residues. CDR3 residues: CASSLSADYGYTF. The CDR3 DNA is TGCGCCAGCAGCTTGAGCGCGGACTATGGCTACACCTTC.

The chain couples TRBV19 to TRBJ2-4, with D possibly being TRBD1 (5 bases). V lost 4 bases, J lost 7 bases, and 11 bases lay in between. Germline CDR1 reads LNHDA; CDR2 reads SQIVND (reference sequence). The CDR3 has 13 residues. The CDR3 spells CASSTGWFNIQYF. Written as DNA, the CDR3 is TGTGCCAGTAGTACAGGGTGGTTCAACATTCAGTACTTC.

The rearrangement links TRBV6-5 to TRBJ1-5; a weak D match, TRBD1 (6 bases). Between the trimmed V and J ends, which lost 2 bases and 7 bases, there was a span of 15 bases. Germline values: CDR1 MNHEY, CDR2 SVGAGI. CDR3 size: 15 residues. The DNA of the CDR3 is TGTGCCAGCAGTTACGGGGGCGGCGGGGACCAGCCCCAGCATTTT. Its protein is CASSYGGGGDQPQHF.

The CDR3 region has the DNA TGTGCCAGCAGCCAACTCACAGATACGCAGTATTTT. Its protein is CASSQLTDTQYF. V and J are TRBV4-2 and TRBJ2-3; D remains unclear. Deletions cut 2 bases from V and 2 bases from J, with 2 bases between. Per germline, CDR1 LGHNA and CDR2 YNFKEQ. The CDR3 is 12 residues long.

The chain couples TRBV7-2 to TRBJ1-2, with unresolved D. The ends were cut back, 1 base at V and 6 bases at J, with 15 bases in the middle. There are 15 residues in the CDR3. Per the germline V gene, CDR1 is SGHTA and CDR2 is FQGNSA. The chain's CDR3 is CASSLGYRSPNGYTF. The CDR3 DNA follows: TGTGCCAGCAGCTTAGGGTACAGAAGTCCAAATGGCTACACCTTC.

This clone appeared many times. This chain links TRBV5-1 with TRBJ2-3; 12 bases line up with TRBD2. Germline CDR1 and CDR2: SGHRS and YFSETQ. CDR3 length: 17 residues. With 1 base clipped from V and 6 bases from J, the junction kept 9 bases outside the gene matches. The CDR3 DNA follows: TGCGCCAGCAGCTTGAGGTCTAGCGGGGGGGCAGCGGATACGCAGTATTTT. This codes for CASSLRSSGGAADTQYF.

The chain employs TRBV5-6 and TRBJ2-7; a weak D match, TRBD1 (5 bases). The germline V gene encodes CDR1 SGHDT and CDR2 YYEEEE. Between the trimmed V and J ends, which lost 3 bases and 1 base, there was a span of 11 bases. CDR3 length equals 14 residues. CDR3 loop: CASSWEKGSYEQYF. The CDR3 nucleotides are TGTGCCAGCAGCTGGGAAAAGGGGTCCTACGAGCAGTACTTC.

This chain links TRBV6-5 with TRBJ1-1; D not certain. V was pared by 6 bases and J by 4 bases, with 12 bases between. Germline V gene data show CDR1 as MNHEY and CDR2 as SVGAGI. CDR3 length: 13 residues. In DNA form, the CDR3 reads TGTGCCAGCAGCATGAGGGTAATCACTGAAGCTTTCTTT. This codes for CASSMRVITEAFF.

Only a few counts were recorded for this clone. The chain is built from TRBV4-1 and TRBJ1-5; tentatively, D is TRBD1 (5 bases). This CDR3 is built from 16 residues. Germline loops: CDR1 MGHRA, CDR2 YSYEKL. With 4 bases removed from V and 3 bases from J, the gap between germline ends came to 16 bases. The CDR3 DNA is TGCGCCAGCAGCCCCCGTAGTGAGGGGAACAATCAGCCCCAGCATTTT. This gives the protein CASSPRSEGNNQPQHF.